The TCR beta chain described here comes from a study of blood T cell repertoires in COVID-19. Study overall: Acute-phase and convalescent COVID-19 samples originated in the United States, Italy and Spain.

Germline values: CDR1 LNHDA, CDR2 SQIVND (reference sequence). The CDR3 totals 14 residues. The V end was cut by 6 bases, the J end by 5 bases, with 14 bases between. Assay used: immunoSEQ multiplex PCR; TCRdb lists only in-frame clones, some missing. The repertoire holds about 160,000 clones, with 75% to 80% as singletons. The source is a woman of 80 years or more with acute or convalescent COVID-19. The sample consisted of peripheral blood. This rearrangement joins TRBV19 to TRBJ1-5; a weak D match, TRBD1 (6 bases). CDR3: CASRTGTRHQPQHF. CDR3 DNA sequence: TGTGCCAGTAGGACGGGGACACGGCATCAGCCCCAGCATTTT. Variable domain in full (rest from reference TRBV19 and TRBJ1-5): DGGITQSPKYLFRKEGQNVTLSCEQNLNHDAMYWYRQDPGQGLRLIYYSQIVNDFQKGDIAEGYSVSREKKESFPLTVTSAQKNPTAFYLCASRTGTRHQPQHFGDGTRLSIL.